This passage covers 7 T cell receptor beta chains from one sample sequenced in a study of T cell responses to AZD1222 COVID-19 vaccine. TCRdb keeps only in-frame clones here, not all; method: immunoSEQ multiplex PCR. The table lists 140,000 to 150,000 clones, roughly 93% of them singletons, with 1.9% in the top ten. Sequenced material: peripheral blood, taken 28 days after the second AZD1222 dose. The receptors here all came from an adult who received the AZD1222 COVID-19 vaccine.

This chain connects TRBV5-1 to TRBJ1-1, with D unresolved. Trimming took 0 bases from V and 8 from J, leaving 8 bases between them. The CDR3 runs to 12 residues. The V gene's germline CDR1 is SGHRS and CDR2 YFSETQ. CDR3 nucleotide sequence: TGCGCCAGCAGCTTGGGGGCCCGAGAAGCTTTCTTT. Protein: CASSLGAREAFF.

This clone was seen once. The chain links TRBV7-3 to TRBJ2-2, with D unresolved. The V end lost 1 base, the J end lost 2 bases, and 8 bases lay between the germline ends. There are 15 residues in the CDR3. In germline, CDR1 is SGHTA, CDR2 FQGTGA. The CDR3 reads CASSLKGFNTGELFF. For the CDR3, the DNA is TGTGCCAGCAGCTTAAAAGGATTTAACACCGGGGAGCTGTTTTTT.

V and J are TRBV7-9 and TRBJ2-2; D not certain. Per germline, CDR1 SEHNR and CDR2 FQNEAQ (reference sequence). The CDR3 is made up of 15 amino acids. Deletions cut 2 bases from V and 0 bases from J, with 7 bases between. The DNA for the CDR3 is TGTGCCAGCAGCTTAAATGGCGCGAACACCGGGGAGCTGTTTTTT. Translating gives CASSLNGANTGELFF.

The CDR3 DNA sequence: TGTGCCAGCAGTAGGGGTAGCGGCCTTGACAATGAGCAGTTCTTC. Amino acids: CASSRGSGLDNEQFF. This chain connects TRBV2 to TRBJ2-1; D is perhaps TRBD2 (6 bases). Trimming shortened V by 5 bases and J by 5 bases, and 16 bases separated the two germline ends. This CDR3 has 15 residues. Looked up from germline, CDR1 is SNHLY and CDR2 is FYNNEI.

The chain recombines TRBV7-8 with TRBJ2-7, with no clear D. Trimming took off 4 bases at V and 7 bases at J, with 17 bases between the two ends. Germline lookup yields CDR1 SGHVS and CDR2 FQNEAQ. This CDR3 region has 14 residues. Written as DNA, the CDR3 is TGTGCCAGCAGCTATTCGGGCCTCGTGGGGGAGCAGTACTTC. Translation: CASSYSGLVGEQYF.

The V and J genes are TRBV7-8 and TRBJ1-2, with 9 bases matching TRBD1. The CDR3 spans 13 residues. CDR1 SGHVS and CDR2 FQNEAQ come from the germline V gene. V lost 5 bases to trimming and J lost 6 bases; unmatched junction nucleotides: 4. The CDR3 nucleotides are TGTGCCAGCAGCGACAGGGACAGGGATGGCTACACCTTC. The encoded protein is CASSDRDRDGYTF.

This clone was counted a single time. The chain has TRBV20-1 and TRBJ2-4; the D gene could be TRBD1 or TRBD2 (5 bases each). Looked up from germline, CDR1 is DFQATT and CDR2 is SNEGSKA (reference sequence). The CDR3 extends over 18 amino acids. Trimming left V 3 bases short and J 0 bases short, with 21 bases between. Here the CDR3 DNA reads TGCAGTGCTAGTCTATACCCGGGACCAAGTTTAGCCAAAAACATTCAGTACTTC. Residues: CSASLYPGPSLAKNIQYF.